The 12 T cell receptor beta chains listed next were all sequenced from one sample in a study of T-cell reconstitution after alpha-beta-depleted transplantation in children. Unique molecular identifiers were used in preparing the TCRbeta library. TCRdb recomputed calls from the PCR reads with MiXCR, one row per CDR3 protein. Seen here are 450,000 to 600,000 distinct CDR3 sequences, about 30% observed once, and the top ten hold 2% to 3%. The sample in question was PBMCs from the stem cell graft donor, obtained from the stem cell graft. These receptors all come from a human donor who donated a stem cell graft to a child with aplastic anemia.

This clonotype has just a few counts. The chain has TRBV20-1 and TRBJ1-1; D is perhaps TRBD1 (5 bases). The CDR3 runs to 13 residues. The V end was cut by 1 base, the J end by 1 base, with 7 bases between. In germline, CDR1 is DFQATT, CDR2 SNEGSKA (reference sequence). CDR3 in amino acids: CSARAGPNTEAFF. In DNA form, the CDR3 reads TGCAGTGCTAGAGCAGGGCCGAACACTGAAGCTTTCTTT.

This clonotype was observed a few times. The chain employs TRBV28 and TRBJ2-7, with 7 positions matching TRBD2. The CDR3 contains 16 residues. V shed 7 bases and J 2 bases; nucleotides not matched to a gene: 14. Per the germline V gene, CDR1 is MDHEN and CDR2 is SYDVKM. CDR3 sequence: CASIGPAGGSPYEQYF. CDR3 sequence (DNA): TGTGCCAGCATAGGCCCAGCGGGCGGGAGCCCCTACGAGCAGTACTTC.

This clonotype showed up just a few times. The chain employs TRBV7-2 and TRBJ1-2; D unclear. V lost 5 bases, J lost 4 bases, and 11 bases lay in between. The length of the CDR3 is 13 residues. The germline V gene encodes CDR1 SGHTA and CDR2 FQGNSA. CDR3 sequence: CASSAGPSYGYTF. CDR3 bases: TGTGCCAGCAGCGCAGGTCCCAGCTATGGCTACACCTTC.

The V call is TRBV11-2, the J call TRBJ2-5; D unclear. V was shortened by 8 bases and J by 0 bases, with 7 bases between the two germline ends. Germline-derived CDR1 and CDR2 are SGHAT and FQNNGV. The CDR3 has 12 residues. This CDR3 is CASPGYQETQYF. CDR3 coding DNA: TGTGCCAGCCCTGGGTACCAAGAGACCCAGTACTTC. Drawing the rest from reference TRBV11-2 and TRBJ2-5, the complete variable domain is EAGVAQSPRYKIIEKRQSVAFWCNPISGHATLYWYQQILGQGPKLLIQFQNNGVVDDSQLPKDRFSAERLKGVDSTLKIQPAKLEDSAVYLCASPGYQETQYFGPGTRLLVL.

This chain uses TRBV7-2 with TRBJ1-2; D is uncertain. V lost 3 bases, J lost 5 bases, and 10 bases lay in between. The CDR3 length is 13 residues. The V gene's germline CDR1 is SGHTA and CDR2 FQGNSA. The CDR3 bases are TGTGCCAGCAGCTTCGCACCCTGGTATGGCTACACCTTC. As protein: CASSFAPWYGYTF.

This chain connects TRBV15 to TRBJ1-5, with TRBD1 as a possible D gene (5 bases). The V end lost 5 bases, the J end lost 4 bases, and 12 bases lay between the germline ends. The germline V gene encodes CDR1 LNHNV and CDR2 YYDKDF (reference sequence). The CDR3 has 14 residues. DNA of the CDR3: TGTGCCACCAGCCCCGTGGGGCGAAATCAGCCCCAGCATTTT. Encoded protein: CATSPVGRNQPQHF.

This clonotype was seen more than once but under ten times. V and J are TRBV7-6 and TRBJ2-1; no definite D call. The V and J ends lost 1 base and 1 base respectively, with 8 bases between them. Germline assignment: CDR1 SGHVS and CDR2 FNYEAQ. This CDR3 contains 15 residues. This CDR3 is CASSLGHDSYNEQFF. DNA of the CDR3: TGTGCCAGCAGCTTAGGGCATGATTCCTACAATGAGCAGTTCTTC.

The V call is TRBV27, the J call TRBJ1-6, with a possible D match to TRBD1 (5 bases). The ends were cut back, 8 bases at V and 1 base at J, with 15 bases in the middle. Germline V CDR1 and CDR2: MNHEY, SMNVEV (reference sequence). The CDR3 sequence is 16 residues long. The CDR3 loop reads CASRDSVRSYNSPLHF. The CDR3 nucleotides are TGTGCCAGCCGGGACTCCGTTAGGTCCTATAATTCACCCCTCCACTTT.

The V call is TRBV7-2, the J call TRBJ1-1; D gene ambiguous. Trimming cost V 1 base and J 1 base, with 10 bases left between them. Per germline, CDR1 SGHTA and CDR2 FQGNSA. CDR3 length: 15 residues. The CDR3, as DNA: TGTGCCAGCAGCTTAGACCGGAGATCGAACACTGAAGCTTTCTTT. Translating gives CASSLDRRSNTEAFF. Full variable domain (missing parts from reference TRBV7-2 and TRBJ1-1): GAGVSQSPSNKVTEKGKDVELRCDPISGHTALYWYRQSLGQGLEFLIYFQGNSAPDKSGLPSDRFSAERTGGSVSTLTIQRTQQEDSAVYLCASSLDRRSNTEAFFGQGTRLTVV.

This clonotype came up many times. This chain joins TRBV3-1 and TRBJ2-2; possibly TRBD1 for D (5 bases). Trimming stripped 0 bases from V and 5 bases from J, with 16 bases between. CDR3 size: 17 residues. Germline V gives CDR1 LGHDT, CDR2 YNNKEL (reference sequence). The CDR3 loop reads CASSQDVSTADTGELFF. CDR3 DNA sequence: TGTGCCAGCAGCCAAGATGTCTCGACAGCAGATACCGGGGAGCTGTTTTTT. The complete variable domain, with remaining parts taken from reference TRBV3-1 and TRBJ2-2, reads DTAVSQTPKYLVTQMGNDKSIKCEQNLGHDTMYWYKQDSKKFLKIMFSYNNKELIINETVPNRFSPKSPDKAHLNLHINSLELGDSAVYFCASSQDVSTADTGELFFGEGSRLTVL.

V is TRBV30 and J is TRBJ2-1; 14 bases match TRBD2. The CDR3 runs 14 residues. The germline CDR1 and CDR2 sequences are GTSNPN and SVGIG (reference sequence). V lost 5 bases, J lost 4 bases, and 1 base stayed unmatched. The DNA for the CDR3 is TGTGCCTGGGGGACTAGCGGGAGTTACAATGAGCAGTTCTTC. It translates to CAWGTSGSYNEQFF.

The genes are TRBV12-3 or TRBV12-4 and TRBJ2-1, with 7 bases aligning to TRBD1. Trimming removed 7 bases from V and 7 bases from J; junction bases left unmatched: 13. The CDR3 sequence is 15 residues long. The CDR3 sequence is CASKRTGAVRNEQFF. CDR3 DNA sequence: TGTGCCAGCAAGAGAACAGGGGCAGTGAGGAATGAGCAGTTCTTC.